The sequence of this TCR beta chain was determined in a study of T cells in localized non-small cell lung cancer. Notes on the study in general: Maximal T cell clonality occurred in uninvolved adjacent lung, with tumor ranking below it.

Produced via immunoSEQ multiplex PCR; TCRdb's table is partial and in-frame only. The top ten hold 3% to 4.5% of the sample, which has 15,000 to 20,000 clones, around 89% seen once. On this clone itself: Its antigen remains unidentified.

The CDR3 has 11 amino acids. Per germline, CDR1 MNHNS and CDR2 SASEGT. The chain employs TRBV6-1 and TRBJ1-4, with D unclear. The sample here was peripheral blood, taken before any cancer treatment. This clonotype was obtained from a male donor aged 60 or over with stage II squamous cell lung carcinoma. CDR3 DNA: TGTGTCTCAAGCGGGGAAGAAAAACTGTTTTTT. Its translation: CVSSGEEKLFF.